The source of this TCR beta chain is a study of T cells in Graves' hyperthyroidism and ophthalmopathy. Across the study: Peripheral blood was secured at the point of initial diagnosis, before any treatment.

The table lists this clonotype with many counts. Its antigen is not known. TCR beta CDR3 regions were amplified from RNA. Initially, a first-round RT-PCR of the TCR CDR3 employed the HTBI primer set. TCRdb re-called the multiplex PCR reads through MiXCR, storing one row per CDR3 protein. The sample includes approximately 620,000 distinct CDR3 sequences, about a sixth of them seen just once. In germline, CDR1 is DFQATT, CDR2 SNEGSKA (reference sequence). CDR3 size: 13 residues. Between the trimmed V and J ends, which lost 6 bases and 3 bases, there was a span of 12 bases. Based on clinical symptoms, serum thyroxine and TRAb, thyroid ultrasound and orbital computed tomography, diagnoses were reached. The study, taken as a whole, reports: In the analysis, a 13 V-J model separated ophthalmopathy from stable hyperthyroidism. Most thyroid clonotypes expanded above 0.001 appeared in blood too.

Sequencing was carried out using blood. The TCR sequence derives from a woman between 40 and 50 years old with Graves' ophthalmopathy. The rearrangement links TRBV20-1 to TRBJ2-1; D possibly corresponds to TRBD1 (5 bases). The CDR3 is CSATRQNYNEQFF. DNA for the CDR3: TGCAGTGCCACCAGACAGAACTACAATGAGCAGTTCTTC.